The 24 T cell receptor beta chains given below trace back to one sample, sequenced in a study of TIL therapy for anti-PD-1-resistant metastatic lung cancer. This was the immunoSEQ v3 assay. Repertoires were generated with immunoSEQ multiplex PCR, while TCRdb's copy carries only in-frame clones and drops some. In the table there are tens of thousands of clones, approximately 63% of which are singletons. The time point is: pre-treatment sample, taken before nivolumab and TIL therapy. Tumor tissue came from excised metastases, mostly pleural nodules or supraclavicular lymph nodes. The starting material was tumor tissue, obtained at baseline. All receptors derive from a woman aged 25 to 80 with non-small cell lung cancer.

The V gene is TRBV27, the J gene TRBJ2-5, with D perhaps matching TRBD1 (5 bases). Germline V gene lookup returns CDR1 MNHEY and CDR2 SMNVEV (reference sequence). The CDR3 totals 15 residues. V lost 6 bases and J 2 bases, leaving 16 bases between the germline ends. CDR3 nucleotides: TGTGCCAGCAGATATACCCAGGGATGGCAAGAGACCCAGTACTTC. Protein product: CASRYTQGWQETQYF.

The sample holds a few counts of this clone. The rearrangement links TRBV7-2 to TRBJ2-7; 8 bases are a match to TRBD2. CDR1 is SGHTA and CDR2 is FQGNSA in the germline V gene. The CDR3 extends over 14 amino acids. The V segment lost 4 bases and the J segment 5 bases; nucleotides outside the gene matches: 7. CDR3 sequence: CASSYRHGRDEQYF. The CDR3 nucleotides are TGTGCCAGCAGCTACAGGCACGGGAGGGACGAGCAGTACTTC.

This chain links TRBV4-1 with TRBJ2-7; no definite D call. Germline values: CDR1 MGHRA, CDR2 YSYEKL. The CDR3 has 14 amino acids. The ends were cut back, 2 bases at V and 4 bases at J, with 12 bases in the middle. CDR3 nucleotides: TGCGCCAGCAGCCAAACCCTCCTGAGGTACGAGCAGTACTTC. This sequence encodes CASSQTLLRYEQYF.

J is TRBJ1-2 and V is TRBV5-6, with D unresolved. Germline CDR1 and CDR2: SGHDT and YYEEEE. The CDR3 consists of 14 residues. Trimming shortened V by 0 bases and J by 0 bases, and 6 bases separated the two germline ends. The CDR3 loop reads CASSLGQPNYGYTF. CDR3 sequence (DNA): TGTGCCAGCAGCTTGGGTCAGCCTAACTATGGCTACACCTTC.

V usage is TRBV13 and J usage is TRBJ2-1; the match to TRBD2 covers 7 bases. The J segment lost 3 bases and the V segment lost 4 bases, leaving 6 bases of the junction unmatched. The CDR3 spans 15 residues. CDR1 is PRHDT, CDR2 FYEKMQ, per germline (reference sequence). The CDR3 DNA reads TGTGCCAGCAGCTCGAGCGGGACCAGCTACAATGAGCAGTTCTTC. Protein product: CASSSSGTSYNEQFF.

By sample share, this clone is medium-sized (0.01 to 0.1%). The chain carries TRBV29-1 and TRBJ1-2; TRBD1 might be the D (5 bases). The length of the CDR3 is 12 residues. Germline V CDR1 and CDR2: SQVTM, ANQGSEA. The V end was cut by 2 bases, the J end by 2 bases, with 6 bases between. This chain's CDR3 is CSVEWGNYGYTF. CDR3 in DNA: TGCAGCGTTGAATGGGGGAACTATGGCTACACCTTC.

V and J are TRBV5-1 and TRBJ2-5, with a tentative D call TRBD1 (5 bases). Germline V gives CDR1 SGHRS, CDR2 YFSETQ. This CDR3 has 16 amino acids. Trimming removed 0 bases at V and 1 base at J, with 13 bases between. CDR3 in amino acids: CASSLGQGIGQETQYF. The CDR3 DNA is TGCGCCAGCAGCTTGGGGCAGGGAATTGGCCAAGAGACCCAGTACTTC.

This clone appeared a few times. V and J are TRBV5-1 and TRBJ2-1; tentative D call: TRBD2 (5 bases). The V gene's germline CDR1 is SGHRS and CDR2 YFSETQ. The V gene lost 7 bases and the J gene lost 7 bases, with 15 bases spanning the gap. This CDR3 region has 13 residues. The CDR3 sequence is CASRGDPGNEQFF. In DNA, the CDR3 is TGCGCCAGCCGTGGAGATCCGGGGAATGAGCAGTTCTTC.

CDR3 in amino acids: CASSRSSAGEYNEQFF. In DNA, the CDR3 is TGTGCCAGCAGCCGCAGTTCGGCGGGGGAGTACAATGAGCAGTTCTTC. The chain links TRBV4-2 to TRBJ2-1, with 7 bases identical to TRBD2. The CDR3 contains 16 residues. V lost 4 bases and J lost 4; bases outside the gene matches: 10. Germline CDR1 is LGHNA and CDR2 is YNFKEQ.

V gene TRBV19 combines with J gene TRBJ2-7, with 7 bases matching TRBD1. The germline gives CDR1 LNHDA, CDR2 SQIVND (reference sequence). The junction had 9 bases not matched to a gene; V was cut back by 4 bases and J by 3 bases. The CDR3 is made up of 15 amino acids. The CDR3 sequence is CASSREGAPIYEQYF. The CDR3 coding sequence is TGTGCCAGTAGTAGAGAGGGGGCCCCTATCTACGAGCAGTACTTC.

This chain joins TRBV29-1 and TRBJ1-4, with D uncertain. V gave up 4 bases and J gave up 4 bases, with 10 bases separating them. Germline V gene lookup returns CDR1 SQVTM and CDR2 ANQGSEA. There are 13 residues in the CDR3. The CDR3 nucleotides read TGCAGCGTTGGGGTTTCGTTTAATGAAAAACTGTTTTTT. Translating gives CSVGVSFNEKLFF.

This chain uses TRBV29-1 with TRBJ2-5, with D perhaps matching TRBD1 (6 bases). CDR3 length: 13 amino acids. V lost 4 bases and J lost 5, with 14 bases in between. The germline V gene has CDR1 SQVTM and CDR2 ANQGSEA. As DNA, the CDR3 is TGCAGCGTTGGTGGGGGCCATGGGGAGACCCAGTACTTC. Residues: CSVGGGHGETQYF.

Comment on this clone: Other nucleotide sequences in the sample specify the same CDR3. The chain links TRBV5-1 to TRBJ1-1; the match to TRBD1 covers 8 bases. Trimming at V came to 4 bases and at J to 1 base, leaving 3 bases not matched to a gene. The germline V gene has CDR1 SGHRS and CDR2 YFSETQ. This CDR3 is 14 amino acids long. The CDR3 here is CASSAGTGNTEAFF. CDR3 bases: TGCGCCAGCAGCGCCGGGACAGGGAACACTGAAGCTTTCTTT. The complete variable domain, with remaining parts taken from reference TRBV5-1 and TRBJ1-1, reads KAGVTQTPRYLIKTRGQQVTLSCSPISGHRSVSWYQQTPGQGLQFLFEYFSETQRNKGNFPGRFSGRQFSNSRSEMNVSTLELGDSALYLCASSAGTGNTEAFFGQGTRLTVV.

This clone was recorded a few times. DNA of the CDR3: TGTGCCAGCAGTCGGCACCAAGAGACCCAGTACTTC. Its protein is CASSRHQETQYF. The rearrangement links TRBV2 to TRBJ2-5; the D is unclear. There are 12 residues in the CDR3. CDR1 and CDR2 from the germline V gene are SNHLY and FYNNEI. Trimming cost V 5 bases and J 0 bases, with 4 bases left between them.

V usage is TRBV7-9 and J usage is TRBJ2-7, with 16 bases fitting TRBD2. CDR3 size: 16 residues. Germline values: CDR1 SEHNR, CDR2 FQNEAQ (reference sequence). The ends lost 5 bases at V and 4 bases at J; junction bases unmatched: 5. In DNA, the CDR3 is TGTGCCAGCAGCCCCCGGGGACTAGCGGGAGGGTACGAGCAGTACTTC. It encodes CASSPRGLAGGYEQYF.

V gene TRBV11-2 combines with J gene TRBJ2-1; perhaps TRBD2 as D (5 bases). Trimming cost V 2 bases and J 7 bases, with 18 bases left between them. This CDR3 is built from 16 residues. From germline, CDR1 is SGHAT and CDR2 FQNNGV. The DNA for the CDR3 is TGTGCCAGCAGCTTACTCGACCTAGCAACGGGAAATGAGCAGTTCTTC. Residues: CASSLLDLATGNEQFF.

This clone was detected a few times. The J gene is TRBJ2-2, the V gene TRBV6-5; the D is unclear. The ends were cut back, 9 bases at V and 0 bases at J, with 5 bases in the middle. The CDR3 is made up of 12 amino acids. Germline assignment: CDR1 MNHEY and CDR2 SVGAGI. The CDR3 bases are TGTGCCAGTCGCACGAACACCGGGGAGCTGTTTTTT. It specifies CASRTNTGELFF.

J is TRBJ1-1 and V is TRBV6-1; maybe TRBD1 (6 bases). The CDR3 has 14 residues. Trimming removed 0 bases at V and 6 bases at J, with 11 bases between. From germline, CDR1 is MNHNS and CDR2 SASEGT. CDR3 nucleotides: TGTGCCAGCAGTGAAGCACCGGGGGGCGCTGAAGCTTTCTTT. This encodes CASSEAPGGAEAFF.

The V call is TRBV15, the J call TRBJ2-6; no firm D call. The CDR3 consists of 16 residues. Germline assignment: CDR1 LNHNV and CDR2 YYDKDF (reference sequence). V lost 8 bases to trimming and J lost 1 base, with 15 bases between them. CDR3 in DNA: TGTGCCACCGAGAAGTCTGGGCTATCTGGGGCCAACGTCCTGACTTTC. Translated, it gives CATEKSGLSGANVLTF.

The V and J genes are TRBV28 and TRBJ1-2; 12 nucleotides match TRBD1. Per germline, CDR1 MDHEN and CDR2 SYDVKM. This CDR3 contains 15 residues. With V trimmed by 6 bases and J by 2 bases, 4 bases remained unmatched. The CDR3 region has the DNA TGTGCCAGCAGGGGACAGGGGGCAAACAACTATGGCTACACCTTC. Its translation is CASRGQGANNYGYTF.

The gene calls are TRBV15 and TRBJ2-3; the D call may be TRBD1 or TRBD2 (5 bases each). V gave up 9 bases and J gave up 1 base, with 11 bases separating them. CDR3 length: 13 residues. CDR1 and CDR2 from the germline V gene are LNHNV and YYDKDF (reference sequence). CDR3 sequence (DNA): TGTGCCACTGGGTTGGGGGGCACAGATACGCAGTATTTT. Protein sequence: CATGLGGTDTQYF.

This chain links TRBV5-1 with TRBJ1-3; the match to TRBD1 covers 7 bases. After removal of 2 bases from V and 8 bases from J, the junction contained 4 bases not matched to a gene. The CDR3 covers 13 residues. Germline CDR1 and CDR2: SGHRS and YFSETQ. This chain's CDR3 is CASSFNRGDTIYF. The CDR3 DNA reads TGCGCCAGCAGCTTTAACAGGGGAGACACCATATATTTT.

The CDR3 spells CASSDAHGSNEQFF. The DNA for the CDR3 is TGTGCCAGCAGTGATGCCCATGGAAGCAATGAGCAGTTCTTC. The V gene is TRBV6-4, the J gene TRBJ2-1; D remains ambiguous. Germline V gene lookup returns CDR1 MRHNA and CDR2 SNTAGT. The CDR3 sequence is 14 residues long. V was shortened by 3 bases and J by 6 bases, with 12 bases between the two germline ends.

In this sample, this clone turned up a few times. This chain links TRBV5-1 with TRBJ1-3; D gene unclear. The germline gives CDR1 SGHRS, CDR2 YFSETQ. Trimming shortened V by 4 bases and J by 0 bases, and 5 bases separated the two germline ends. CDR3 length: 13 residues. CDR3 sequence: CASSESSGNTIYF. The CDR3 bases are TGCGCCAGCAGCGAATCCTCTGGAAACACCATATATTTT.